What follows are 2 T cell receptor beta chains derived from one specimen sequenced in a study of blood T cell repertoires in COVID-19. Sequencing used immunoSEQ multiplex PCR; TCRdb keeps in-frame clones, though not all of them. Of 200,000 or so clones listed, approximately 84% are singletons. The sample comprised PBMCs or T cells enriched from blood (not recorded which). Receptor source: a man aged 35 to 55 who had recovered from COVID-19.

V usage is TRBV7-9 and J usage is TRBJ2-7; no firm D call. Looked up from germline, CDR1 is SEHNR and CDR2 is FQNEAQ (reference sequence). V lost 5 bases and J 7 bases, leaving 12 bases between the germline ends. This CDR3 has 12 residues. CDR3 sequence: CASSLRPREQYF. The CDR3 DNA is TGTGCCAGCAGCCTGAGACCCAGGGAGCAGTACTTC.

Here the CDR3 DNA reads TGCGCCAGCAGCCAACTCAGGGGCGGCTATGGCTACACCTTC. Protein: CASSQLRGGYGYTF. The chain couples TRBV4-1 to TRBJ1-2; D is perhaps TRBD1 (6 bases). Trimming took off 2 bases at V and 4 bases at J, with 11 bases between the two ends. Germline-derived CDR1 and CDR2 are MGHRA and YSYEKL. CDR3 size: 14 residues.